This note documents a single TCR beta chain sequence. Its target is not known. Different DNA sequences within this sample yield the same CDR3. This specimen belongs to a study of shared clonotypes between healthy human individuals. Study-level points and caveats: Shared across a few donors were around 5% of the naive CD4 clonotypes.

Trimming took 2 bases from V and 5 from J, leaving 3 bases between them. This CDR3 comprises 11 residues. Germline CDR1 reads MNHEY; CDR2 reads SMNVEV (reference sequence). CD4+ cells yielded CD45RA+ naive and CD45RA-negative memory subsets. The protocol was immunoSEQ multiplex PCR, while the TCRdb copy is restricted to in-frame clones and leaves out a portion. Altogether about 2 million clones are present, over 85% being singletons, with the ten largest covering 0.13%. The sequencing sample was made of naive CD4+ T cells sorted from blood. Subset indicated: CD45RA+ positively selected. This receptor was identified in a man between 18 and 35 years old in good health. This chain connects TRBV27 to TRBJ2-5; D gene unclear. The CDR3 is CASSLPETQYF. The CDR3 DNA reads TGTGCCAGCAGTTTACCCGAGACCCAGTACTTC.